The 23 T cell receptor beta chains listed next were all sequenced from one sample in a study of regulatory T cells in long-lasting Graves disease (dated by TCRdb to the early 2020s). The library was prepared using multiplex PCR. The instrument given in TCRdb is Illumina HiSeq 4000. TCR beta libraries were built with iRepertoire HTBI primers and Arm-PCR amplification of CDR3 regions. The public reads were quality trimmed at Q25 with fastp and then assembled into clones with MiXCR by TCRdb, keeping productive beta chains. Rows with one shared CDR3 protein collapse into an entry with the most common genes and DNA. This sample holds some 450,000 distinct CDR3 sequences; 20% to 25% were observed only once. The ten largest make up roughly 28% of the sample. The time point label on this specimen signifies: persistent/refractory GD, antithyroid drugs over 5 years with positive TRAb. For both TCR sequencing and RNA sequencing, RNA was extracted from PBMCs in TRIzol.

The starting material was peripheral blood mononuclear cells (PBMCs), obtained when the disease was refractory, from a patient treated with antithyroid drugs. Receptors were obtained from a female donor with Graves disease.

There are a few counts of this clonotype. The chain combines TRBV5-6 with TRBJ2-5; TRBD2 might be the D (5 bases). Germline values: CDR1 SGHDT, CDR2 YYEEEE. Deletions cut 0 bases from V and 3 bases from J, with 12 bases between. The CDR3 covers 15 residues. This CDR3 reads CASSLDSGVEETQYF. CDR3 in DNA: TGTGCCAGCAGCTTGGATTCCGGGGTGGAAGAGACCCAGTACTTC. The whole variable domain, filled in from reference TRBV5-6 and TRBJ2-5, reads DAGVTQSPTHLIKTRGQQVTLRCSPKSGHDTVSWYQQALGQGPQFIFQYYEEEERQRGNFPDRFSGHQFPNYSSELNVNALLLGDSALYLCASSLDSGVEETQYFGPGTRLLVL.

V is TRBV2 and J is TRBJ2-1; D is ambiguous. This CDR3 spans 12 amino acids. V was shortened by 5 bases and J by 12 bases, with 14 bases between the two germline ends. The germline V gene has CDR1 SNHLY and CDR2 FYNNEI. The CDR3 DNA sequence: TGTGCCAGCAGTTCCTCGAACACGGGGCAGTTCTTC. Translation: CASSSSNTGQFF.

The gene calls are TRBV7-9 and TRBJ2-7, with TRBD1 identical over 10 bases. The CDR3 has 14 residues. The germline V gene has CDR1 SEHNR and CDR2 FQNEAQ (reference sequence). J was trimmed by 4 bases and V by 4 bases; bases with no gene match: 4. CDR3 coding DNA: TGTGCCAGCAGCTCGACAGGGGGCGTATACGAGCAGTACTTC. Protein sequence: CASSSTGGVYEQYF.

This clonotype appeared a few times. The chain carries TRBV10-3 and TRBJ1-1, with 9 bases identical to TRBD1. Germline lookup yields CDR1 ENHRY and CDR2 SYGVKD. The CDR3 consists of 14 residues. The J segment lost 5 bases and the V segment lost 9 bases, leaving 10 bases of the junction unmatched. CDR3 sequence reads: CAIDPTGGITEAFF. The DNA of the CDR3 is TGTGCCATTGACCCGACAGGGGGTATAACTGAAGCTTTCTTT.

The chain employs TRBV18 and TRBJ1-2; D is unclear. The CDR3 runs to 12 residues. The V end was cut by 2 bases, the J end by 6 bases, with 7 bases between. CDR1 is KGHSH and CDR2 is LQKENI in the germline V gene. In DNA, the CDR3 is TGTGCCAGCTCACCAGGGGAGAATGGCTACACCTTC. As protein: CASSPGENGYTF.

This clonotype was detected ten times or more. The V gene is TRBV2, the J gene TRBJ2-5; 11 bases map to TRBD2. V trimming: 8 bases; J trimming: 5 bases; junction bases outside the gene matches: 1. CDR3 length: 12 amino acids. Germline V gene data show CDR1 as SNHLY and CDR2 as FYNNEI. This chain's CDR3 is CASVAGGETQYF. The CDR3, as DNA: TGTGCCAGCGTAGCGGGAGGGGAGACCCAGTACTTC.

The chain has TRBV6-2 or TRBV6-3 and TRBJ1-1; possible D gene TRBD1, 5 bases. The CDR3 consists of 17 residues. Germline assignment: CDR1 MNHEY and CDR2 SVGEGT. V gave up 0 bases and J gave up 1 base, with 15 bases separating them. This CDR3 is CASSYSIRGRKNTEAFF. CDR3 coding DNA: TGTGCCAGCAGTTACTCGATAAGGGGAAGGAAGAACACTGAAGCTTTCTTT.

This clonotype was picked up a small number of times. The rearrangement uses TRBV7-6 and TRBJ2-1; TRBD2 matches 7 bases. Germline CDR1 is SGHVS and CDR2 is FNYEAQ. J was trimmed by 4 bases and V by 2 bases; bases with no gene match: 2. CDR3 length equals 14 residues. CDR3 protein: CASSLNSGYNEQFF. The CDR3 DNA sequence: TGTGCCAGCAGCTTAAATAGCGGGTACAATGAGCAGTTCTTC. Full variable domain (outside the CDR3, taken from reference TRBV7-6 and TRBJ2-1): GAGVSQSPRYKVTKRGQDVALRCDPISGHVSLYWYRQALGQGPEFLTYFNYEAQQDKSGLPNDRFSAERPEGSISTLTIQRTEQRDSAMYRCASSLNSGYNEQFFGPGTRLTVL.

At least ten counts were recorded for this clonotype. The genes are TRBV20-1 and TRBJ1-1; TRBD1 matches at 7 bases. The CDR3 length is 13 residues. V lost 4 bases, J lost 1 base, and 3 bases stayed unmatched. The germline V gene has CDR1 DFQATT and CDR2 SNEGSKA (reference sequence). CDR3 nucleotide sequence: TGCAGTGCTAAAGGGGGCAGGAACACTGAAGCTTTCTTT. This gives the protein CSAKGGRNTEAFF.

This clonotype was counted at least ten times. The chain has TRBV28 and TRBJ1-2; 9 nucleotides align to TRBD1. From germline, CDR1 is MDHEN and CDR2 SYDVKM. V was pared by 11 bases and J by 6 bases, with 10 bases of the junction left unmatched. The CDR3 loop spans 13 amino acids. The CDR3 coding sequence is TGTGCCCATGACGAACAGGGGGCGGATGGCTACACCTTC. Its translation: CAHDEQGADGYTF.

This clonotype has only a few counts. The V call is TRBV19, the J call TRBJ2-5; TRBD1 matches 8 bases. The CDR3 runs 14 residues. CDR1 and CDR2 from the germline V gene are LNHDA and SQIVND (reference sequence). Trimming removed 10 bases from V and 2 bases from J; junction bases left unmatched: 9. The CDR3, as DNA: TGTGCCACAGGGGGCGGGACAAATCAAGAGACCCAGTACTTC. This codes for CATGGGTNQETQYF.

The V call is TRBV30, the J call TRBJ1-1, with 9 nucleotides matching TRBD1. Germline V gene sequence: CDR1 GTSNPN, CDR2 SVGIG (reference sequence). The V segment lost 1 base and the J segment 7 bases; nucleotides outside the gene matches: 7. The CDR3 totals 14 residues. The CDR3 spells CAWSGGQGWGEAFF. In DNA form, the CDR3 reads TGTGCCTGGAGTGGCGGACAGGGGTGGGGTGAAGCTTTCTTT.

The chain recombines TRBV20-1 with TRBJ2-3, with a possible D match to TRBD2 (6 bases). CDR1 is DFQATT and CDR2 is SNEGSKA in the germline V gene (reference sequence). Between the trimmed V and J ends, which lost 5 bases and 2 bases, there was a span of 17 bases. This CDR3 has 15 amino acids. The CDR3 reads CSALPHGGATDTQYF. Written as DNA, the CDR3 is TGCAGTGCTCTTCCTCACGGCGGGGCCACAGATACGCAGTATTTT.

This clonotype was counted a few times. V and J are TRBV27 and TRBJ1-3; D perhaps matches TRBD1 (6 bases). V was shortened by 1 base and J by 1 base, with 14 bases between the two germline ends. Germline values: CDR1 MNHEY, CDR2 SMNVEV (reference sequence). The CDR3 is made up of 17 amino acids. The CDR3 DNA reads TGTGCCAGCAGTTTATATGGTGCGAGGGGGTCTGGAAACACCATATATTTT. Translation gives CASSLYGARGSGNTIYF.

The chain has TRBV6-1 and TRBJ2-5, with 7 bases aligning to TRBD2. Germline trimming cut 4 bases from V and 4 bases from J; bases unmatched to any gene: 6. Germline-derived CDR1 and CDR2 are MNHNS and SASEGT. This CDR3 is 14 amino acids long. The CDR3 reads CASSGKGRVETQYF. In DNA form, the CDR3 reads TGTGCCAGCAGTGGGAAGGGGAGGGTAGAGACCCAGTACTTC.

The chain is built from TRBV10-3 and TRBJ2-7; 14 bases map to TRBD2. Trimming at V came to 4 bases and at J to 2 bases, leaving 7 bases not matched to a gene. Germline CDR1 is ENHRY and CDR2 is SYGVKD. The CDR3 sequence is 17 residues long. CDR3 loop: CAISARGLAGGPYEQYF. The CDR3 nucleotides are TGTGCCATCAGTGCTCGCGGACTAGCGGGAGGCCCCTACGAGCAGTACTTC.

This clonotype showed up just a few times. The J gene is TRBJ2-5, the V gene TRBV20-1, with TRBD2 identical over 12 bases. J gave up 4 bases and V 3 bases, and 6 bases lay outside the gene matches. The CDR3 is 15 residues long. Looked up from germline, CDR1 is DFQATT and CDR2 is SNEGSKA (reference sequence). The CDR3 coding sequence is TGCAGTGCTAGGGAGACTAGCGGGAGAGGAGAGACCCAGTACTTC. Translating it yields CSARETSGRGETQYF.

This clonotype showed up many times. The chain employs TRBV28 and TRBJ1-5, with D perhaps TRBD1 (5 bases). Germline V gene lookup returns CDR1 MDHEN and CDR2 SYDVKM. The CDR3 totals 15 residues. Trimming left V 3 bases short and J 3 bases short, with 12 bases between. The CDR3 nucleotides read TGTGCCAGCAGTTTCTTCCAGGGATCCAATCAGCCCCAGCATTTT. Translating gives CASSFFQGSNQPQHF.

The V gene is TRBV4-1, the J gene TRBJ2-7; D gene unclear. V lost 1 base to trimming and J lost 5 bases, with 9 bases between them. There are 13 residues in the CDR3. Germline CDR1 MGHRA, CDR2 YSYEKL. CDR3 coding DNA: TGCGCCAGCAGCCAAGGCCGCGTTGACGAGCAGTACTTC. Protein product: CASSQGRVDEQYF.

The chain couples TRBV7-2 to TRBJ1-6; D unclear. This CDR3 contains 13 residues. Germline V CDR1 and CDR2: SGHTA, FQGNSA. V lost 1 base and J lost 11, with 9 bases in between. The CDR3 DNA follows: TGTGCCAGCAGCTTAGATCCCGGGGCACCCCTCCACTTT. It encodes CASSLDPGAPLHF.

This clonotype was found many times. The chain uses TRBV12-3 or TRBV12-4 and TRBJ2-2; D may be TRBD2 (6 bases). The CDR3 totals 13 residues. V was shortened by 2 bases and J by 7 bases, with 8 bases between the two germline ends. The CDR3 region has the DNA TGTGCCAGCAGTTTACAGGGAGGCGGGGAGCTGTTTTTT. This encodes CASSLQGGGELFF.

This clonotype was recorded at least ten times. The chain recombines TRBV2 with TRBJ1-2, with a possible D match to TRBD1 (5 bases). This CDR3 has 13 residues. V gave up 4 bases and J gave up 6 bases, with 12 bases separating them. From germline, CDR1 is SNHLY and CDR2 FYNNEI. The CDR3 DNA reads as TGTGCCAGCAGTGTTACGGGGCCAGATGGCTACACCTTC. Translating it yields CASSVTGPDGYTF. The whole variable domain, remainder taken from reference TRBV2 and TRBJ1-2, is EPEVTQTPSHQVTQMGQEVILRCVPISNHLYFYWYRQILGQKVEFLVSFYNNEISEKSEIFDDQFSVERPDGSNFTLKIRSTKLEDSAMYFCASSVTGPDGYTFGSGTRLTVV.

J is TRBJ1-1 and V is TRBV29-1; D possibly corresponds to TRBD1 (5 bases). Germline CDR1 is SQVTM and CDR2 is ANQGSEA. V lost 5 bases, J lost 5 bases, and 18 bases lay in between. The CDR3 is 14 residues long. The CDR3 DNA follows: TGCAGCGTTAAAGGGGTTAGTTGGGGGACTGAAGCTTTCTTT. Encoded protein: CSVKGVSWGTEAFF.